These 8 T cell receptor beta chains came from one sample sequenced in a study of cytomegalovirus exposure and HLA in healthy donors. The PCR used 60 Vbeta and 13 Jbeta primers. Only in-frame clones appear in the TCRdb table, and some are missing; sequencing was by immunoSEQ multiplex PCR. The table lists around 250,000 clones, approximately 80% of them singletons, with 8% in the top ten. Sequencing was carried out using PBMCs. All receptors derive from a woman aged 60-70 years in good health and CMV-seropositive.

This sequence joins TRBV5-1 and TRBJ2-3, with 9 bases that match TRBD1. V shed 2 bases and J 1 base; nucleotides not matched to a gene: 5. CDR1 SGHRS and CDR2 YFSETQ come from the germline V gene. The CDR3 length is 16 residues. CDR3: CASSFQDRGRTDTQYF. The CDR3 DNA is TGCGCCAGCAGCTTCCAGGACAGGGGACGCACAGATACGCAGTATTTT.

This sequence joins TRBV28 and TRBJ2-1, with 12 bases identical to TRBD2. The trim removed 4 bases at V and 7 bases at J, leaving 11 bases unmatched. In germline, CDR1 is MDHEN, CDR2 SYDVKM. The CDR3 totals 17 residues. The CDR3 region is CASSSLRTSGTGNEQFF. The CDR3 nucleotides are TGTGCCAGCAGTTCCCTTCGGACTAGCGGGACCGGGAATGAGCAGTTCTTC.

The V and J genes are TRBV18 and TRBJ1-3; possibly TRBD1 for D (5 bases). The CDR3 has 15 amino acids. Germline lookup yields CDR1 KGHSH and CDR2 LQKENI. V lost 6 bases, J lost 4 bases, and 16 bases lay in between. CDR3 protein: CASSAAQGTGNTIYF. DNA of the CDR3: TGTGCCAGCTCCGCAGCGCAGGGTACGGGAAACACCATATATTTT.

V and J are TRBV7-2 and TRBJ2-3, with D unresolved. This CDR3 contains 14 residues. Trimming took 5 bases from V and 1 from J, leaving 10 bases between them. In germline, CDR1 is SGHTA, CDR2 FQGNSA. This CDR3 is CASSLTFGTDTQYF. The CDR3 DNA reads TGTGCCAGCAGCCTCACTTTCGGCACAGATACGCAGTATTTT.

The CDR3 is CAISAGSNQPQHF. In DNA, the CDR3 is TGTGCCATCAGTGCGGGGAGCAATCAGCCCCAGCATTTT. The gene calls are TRBV10-3 and TRBJ1-5; D remains ambiguous. Germline V lookup: CDR1 ENHRY, CDR2 SYGVKD. The CDR3 totals 13 residues. Trimming cost V 4 bases and J 1 base, with 5 bases left between them.

In its sample, this clone was seen a few times. The gene calls are TRBV5-8 and TRBJ2-5; D remains ambiguous. Deletions cut 0 bases from V and 5 bases from J, with 5 bases between. Germline assignment: CDR1 SGHTS and CDR2 YDEGEE. The CDR3 length is 12 residues. CDR3 loop: CASSLASETQYF. Here the CDR3 DNA reads TGTGCCAGCAGCTTGGCCTCCGAGACCCAGTACTTC.

The genes are TRBV6-5 and TRBJ2-2; 10 nucleotides agree with TRBD2. The ends lost 4 bases at V and 4 bases at J; junction bases unmatched: 3. The CDR3 has 15 residues. Germline CDR1 is MNHEY and CDR2 is SVGAGI. The CDR3 sequence: CASSSLAGVTGELFF. The CDR3 DNA reads as TGTGCCAGCAGTTCTCTAGCGGGGGTCACCGGGGAGCTGTTTTTT.

This clone was counted a single time. This chain joins TRBV19 and TRBJ1-2; D is perhaps TRBD1 (6 bases). This CDR3 has 13 amino acids. The V end lost 9 bases, the J end lost 4 bases, and 15 bases lay between the germline ends. In germline, CDR1 is LNHDA, CDR2 SQIVND (reference sequence). CDR3: CASLRGKGYGYTF. CDR3 sequence (DNA): TGTGCCAGCCTTAGGGGGAAAGGCTATGGCTACACCTTC.